This TCR beta chain was sequenced in a study of T cells in Graves' hyperthyroidism and ophthalmopathy. General observations from the study: The model made its ophthalmopathy prediction, and onset followed a median approximately 6 months later.

Patients aged 18 to 65 had newly diagnosed hyperthyroidism that had lasted under 2 months. Patients with uncontrolled infections, other autoimmune diseases, pregnancy or lactation were excluded. Clinical symptoms, serum thyroxine and TRAb, thyroid ultrasound and orbital computed tomography together formed the diagnostic basis. Per germline, CDR1 SGHTA and CDR2 FQGNSA. The CDR3 has 18 amino acids. V was trimmed by 1 base and J by 6 bases, leaving 24 bases between them. On this clonotype: Antigen unknown.

From RNA transcripts, TCR beta CDR3 regions were amplified. TCR CDR3 regions were first amplified by RT-PCR with HTBI primers. TCRdb independently ran MiXCR on the multiplex PCR reads; one entry per CDR3 protein. The sample has a few hundred thousand distinct CDR3 sequences; roughly 50% are singletons. The TCR comes from a woman aged 18-35 years with Graves' hyperthyroidism. This chain links TRBV7-2 with TRBJ1-1; the D gene is possibly TRBD1 (5 bases). The sample consisted of peripheral blood or thyroid tissue (not recorded which). DNA of the CDR3: TGTGCCAGCAGCTTAGACGGTCACTCGGGGGACCCCTGGCCTGAAGCTTTCTTT. Protein: CASSLDGHSGDPWPEAFF.